This T cell receptor (beta chain) appears in the sequencing data of a study of T cells after yellow fever vaccination. TCRdb itself ran the 5' RACE reads through MiXCR, one entry per CDR3 protein. The sample consists of a few hundred thousand distinct CDR3 sequences, less than 4.5% of them appearing once. As concerns this clonotype: One junction end does not reproduce the germline sequence, and a read error may be involved.

The receptor comes from a man aged 18 to 30 who received the YFV17D yellow fever vaccine. Material: PBMCs, obtained on the day of the yellow fever booster vaccination.

The chain's CDR3 is CASSFGQSTGELIF. The CDR3 DNA reads as TGCGCCAGCAGCTTTGGACAGTCCACCGGGGAGCTGATTTTT. The chain combines TRBV5-1 with TRBJ2-2; D perhaps matches TRBD1 (6 bases). The CDR3 loop spans 14 amino acids. The germline V gene has CDR1 SGHRS and CDR2 YFSETQ.